Listed below are T cell receptor beta chains from one sample, sequenced in a study of cytomegalovirus exposure and HLA in healthy donors. The method was immunoSEQ multiplex PCR; TCRdb's version includes in-frame clones alone and lacks a portion of them. The repertoire holds about 160,000 clones, with approximately 80% as singletons. The sequencing input was PBMCs. The receptor source for this set is a young man in good health and CMV-seropositive. CDR3s include the opening cysteine and the closing phenylalanine or tryptophan. Each record gives: D gene, V gene, clone size, J gene, CDR3 DNA, CDR3 protein. A D gene is named only where the DNA matches it firmly. Only part of the rows carry a size: once, few, many, or a class if the clone is expanded.

d_call: TRBD1
v_call: TRBV6-5
clone_size: once
j_call: TRBJ2-7
cdr3_nt: TGTGCCAGCAATTCCGACCGGGACAGGCCCCAGGAGTACTTC
cdr3_aa: CASNSDRDRPQEYF

d_call: TRBD2
v_call: TRBV4-3
clone_size: -
j_call: TRBJ2-7
cdr3_nt: TGCGCCAGCAGCTTAGCGCGGGGGGCTTACGGGCAGTACTTC
cdr3_aa: CASSLARGAYGQYF

d_call: -
v_call: TRBV21-1
clone_size: -
j_call: TRBJ1-3
cdr3_nt: TGTGCCAGCACCAACAGGGACTCTTCTGGAAACACCATATATTTT
cdr3_aa: CASTNRDSSGNTIYF

d_call: -
v_call: TRBV4-3
clone_size: -
j_call: TRBJ2-7
cdr3_nt: TGCGCCAGCAGCCCACGGGGTTTGCCCTACGAGCAGTACTTC
cdr3_aa: CASSPRGLPYEQYF

d_call: TRBD1
v_call: TRBV9
clone_size: -
j_call: TRBJ1-1
cdr3_nt: TGTGCCAGCAGCGCGGACAGGAGGAACACTGAAGCTTTCTTT
cdr3_aa: CASSADRRNTEAFF

d_call: -
v_call: TRBV6-4
clone_size: -
j_call: TRBJ1-3
cdr3_nt: TGTGCCAGCAGTGACACAGCTCACTCTGGAAACACCATATATTTT
cdr3_aa: CASSDTAHSGNTIYF

d_call: TRBD1
v_call: TRBV4-1
clone_size: -
j_call: TRBJ1-4
cdr3_nt: TGCGCCAGCAGTCGACAGGGGTATAGTGAAAAACTGTTTTTT
cdr3_aa: CASSRQGYSEKLFF

d_call: -
v_call: TRBV6-6
clone_size: -
j_call: TRBJ2-6
cdr3_nt: TGTGCCAGCAGTCTGTCTGGGGCCAACGTCCTGACTTTC
cdr3_aa: CASSLSGANVLTF

d_call: -
v_call: TRBV27
clone_size: -
j_call: TRBJ1-6
cdr3_nt: TGTGCCAGCAGTTTGAGAGCTCAACCTATAAGCTCCTATAATTCACCCCTCCACTTT
cdr3_aa: CASSLRAQPISSYNSPLHF

d_call: -
v_call: TRBV4-1
clone_size: -
j_call: TRBJ2-2
cdr3_nt: TGCGCCAGCAGCCAAGGAAGGAGCGGGGAGCTGTTTTTT
cdr3_aa: CASSQGRSGELFF

d_call: -
v_call: TRBV29-1
clone_size: few
j_call: TRBJ2-7
cdr3_nt: TGCAGCGTTGTGGGTGGACAAACCTACGAGCAGTACTTC
cdr3_aa: CSVVGGQTYEQYF

d_call: TRBD2
v_call: TRBV5-1
clone_size: -
j_call: TRBJ2-7
cdr3_nt: TGCGCCAGCAGCTTGGTACTAGCGGGGACATCCTACGAGCAGTACTTC
cdr3_aa: CASSLVLAGTSYEQYF

d_call: -
v_call: TRBV7-9
clone_size: -
j_call: TRBJ2-7
cdr3_nt: TGTGCCAGCAGCTTAGCCCGGGGATACGAGCAGTACTTC
cdr3_aa: CASSLARGYEQYF

d_call: TRBD1
v_call: TRBV19
clone_size: -
j_call: TRBJ1-1
cdr3_nt: TGTGCCAGTAGGATCAAGGGGGCAGTAAACACTGAAGCTTTCTTT
cdr3_aa: CASRIKGAVNTEAFF

d_call: TRBD1
v_call: TRBV14
clone_size: -
j_call: TRBJ2-5
cdr3_nt: TGTGCCAGCAGCCTCGACAGGGGATATTGGGAGACCCAGTACTTC
cdr3_aa: CASSLDRGYWETQYF

d_call: -
v_call: TRBV9
clone_size: -
j_call: TRBJ2-2
cdr3_nt: TGTGCCAGCAGCGTAGCTCCTGGCGGAGGGAACACCGGGGAGCTGTTTTTT
cdr3_aa: CASSVAPGGGNTGELFF

d_call: TRBD2
v_call: TRBV7-9
clone_size: few
j_call: TRBJ2-1
cdr3_nt: TGTGCCAGCAGCTTAGGGGGACTAGCGCGGTACAATGAGCAGTTCTTC
cdr3_aa: CASSLGGLARYNEQFF

d_call: TRBD1
v_call: TRBV10-3
clone_size: -
j_call: TRBJ2-7
cdr3_nt: TGTGCCATCAGTGGCGACAGGGATAACGAGCAGTACTTC
cdr3_aa: CAISGDRDNEQYF

d_call: -
v_call: TRBV5-1
clone_size: -
j_call: TRBJ1-4
cdr3_nt: TGCGCCAGCAGCCCCGGGGGGGCTCCAGATGAAAAACTGTTTTTT
cdr3_aa: CASSPGGAPDEKLFF

d_call: -
v_call: TRBV11-2
clone_size: -
j_call: TRBJ1-2
cdr3_nt: TGTGCCAGCAGCTTAGATTCGGAGGGCTACACCTTC
cdr3_aa: CASSLDSEGYTF

d_call: -
v_call: TRBV4-1
clone_size: -
j_call: TRBJ1-5
cdr3_nt: TGCGCCAGCAGCCAACTGGTAGAGCAACCCCAGCATTTT
cdr3_aa: CASSQLVEQPQHF

d_call: -
v_call: TRBV6-5
clone_size: -
j_call: TRBJ2-3
cdr3_nt: TGTGCCAGCAGTTACAGATTGGCTGGAGATACGCAGTATTTT
cdr3_aa: CASSYRLAGDTQYF

d_call: TRBD2
v_call: TRBV29-1
clone_size: -
j_call: TRBJ2-7
cdr3_nt: TGCAGCGTCAATAGCGGGATTAGCTACGAGCAGTACTTC
cdr3_aa: CSVNSGISYEQYF

d_call: -
v_call: TRBV6-1
clone_size: few
j_call: TRBJ1-5
cdr3_nt: TGTGCCAGCAGGACGACGGGGAATCAGGCCCAGCATTTT
cdr3_aa: CASRTTGNQAQHF

d_call: TRBD1
v_call: TRBV10-3
clone_size: -
j_call: TRBJ2-3
cdr3_nt: TGTGCCATCAGAGAAACCGGGACAGGATCCCCAGATACGCAGTATTTT
cdr3_aa: CAIRETGTGSPDTQYF

d_call: -
v_call: TRBV10-3
clone_size: -
j_call: TRBJ1-1
cdr3_nt: TGTGCCATCAGCCAACAGGGAAGAAACACTGAAGCTTTCTTT
cdr3_aa: CAISQQGRNTEAFF

d_call: -
v_call: TRBV19
clone_size: -
j_call: TRBJ1-1
cdr3_nt: TGTGCCAGTACCCCTGAGGGAGGGGTAGGCACTGAAGCTTTCTTT
cdr3_aa: CASTPEGGVGTEAFF

d_call: -
v_call: TRBV19
clone_size: -
j_call: TRBJ1-5
cdr3_nt: TGTGCCAGTAGTTTCAGGGTTCAGCCCCAGCATTTT
cdr3_aa: CASSFRVQPQHF

d_call: TRBD1
v_call: TRBV9
clone_size: -
j_call: TRBJ1-1
cdr3_nt: TGTGCCAGCAGCCGGGGACAGGGGGAGTGGGACACTGAAGCTTTCTTT
cdr3_aa: CASSRGQGEWDTEAFF

d_call: -
v_call: TRBV7-9
clone_size: few
j_call: TRBJ2-7
cdr3_nt: TGTTCCAGCAGCTTAGCAGGCGGGAAACGATCCTACGAGCAGTACTTC
cdr3_aa: CSSSLAGGKRSYEQYF

d_call: -
v_call: TRBV10-3
clone_size: -
j_call: TRBJ2-1
cdr3_nt: TGTGCCATCAGTGAAGTCAGATACAATGAGCAGTTCTTC
cdr3_aa: CAISEVRYNEQFF

d_call: -
v_call: TRBV19
clone_size: -
j_call: TRBJ1-1
cdr3_nt: TGTGCCAGTATAGGAGGGGTAGGCACTGAAGCTTTCTTT
cdr3_aa: CASIGGVGTEAFF

d_call: -
v_call: TRBV7-2
clone_size: -
j_call: TRBJ2-5
cdr3_nt: TGTGCCAGCAGCTTATTGTCACAGGGCGAGACCCAGTACTTC
cdr3_aa: CASSLLSQGETQYF

d_call: TRBD1
v_call: TRBV7-6
clone_size: -
j_call: TRBJ2-7
cdr3_nt: TGTGCCAGCAGCCCGGAGAGGGACAGGGCTTCCGAGCAGTACTTC
cdr3_aa: CASSPERDRASEQYF

d_call: -
v_call: TRBV27
clone_size: once
j_call: TRBJ2-7
cdr3_nt: TGTGCCAGCAGCTCCCGTAGAGCCTACGAGCAGTACTTC
cdr3_aa: CASSSRRAYEQYF

d_call: -
v_call: TRBV4-1
clone_size: -
j_call: TRBJ2-5
cdr3_nt: TGCGCCAGCAGCCAAGTCCCTATCCAGACCCAGTACTTC
cdr3_aa: CASSQVPIQTQYF

d_call: -
v_call: TRBV7-9
clone_size: -
j_call: TRBJ1-6
cdr3_nt: TGTGCCAGCAGCCCCCCGGGGTTTAATTCACCCCTCCACTTT
cdr3_aa: CASSPPGFNSPLHF

d_call: -
v_call: TRBV28
clone_size: few
j_call: TRBJ2-3
cdr3_nt: TGTGCCAGCACCCTCAGTGGCACAGATACGCAGTATTTT
cdr3_aa: CASTLSGTDTQYF

d_call: -
v_call: TRBV6-5
clone_size: -
j_call: TRBJ1-5
cdr3_nt: TGTGCCAGCAGCCGTATACGGACGGGAGCCCAGCATTTT
cdr3_aa: CASSRIRTGAQHF

d_call: -
v_call: TRBV5-4
clone_size: -
j_call: TRBJ1-2
cdr3_nt: TGTGCCAGCAGCCCGGAGAGCAGCTATGGCTACACCTTC
cdr3_aa: CASSPESSYGYTF

d_call: -
v_call: TRBV6-5
clone_size: -
j_call: TRBJ1-4
cdr3_nt: TGTGCCAGCAGTTTACGGGAATCCAATGAAAAACTGTTTTTT
cdr3_aa: CASSLRESNEKLFF

d_call: TRBD1
v_call: TRBV6-6
clone_size: few
j_call: TRBJ1-2
cdr3_nt: TGTGCCAGCAGTCCCGGGACAGCCCTTAACTATGGCTACACCTTC
cdr3_aa: CASSPGTALNYGYTF

d_call: -
v_call: TRBV7-8
clone_size: -
j_call: TRBJ2-2
cdr3_nt: TGTGCCAGCAGCCCTAACCCCACCGGGGAGCTGTTTTTT
cdr3_aa: CASSPNPTGELFF

d_call: TRBD1
v_call: TRBV5-6
clone_size: -
j_call: TRBJ1-2
cdr3_nt: TGTGCCAGCAGCGCCCCGCACAGGGGAGAAGATGGCTACACCTTC
cdr3_aa: CASSAPHRGEDGYTF

d_call: -
v_call: TRBV7-9
clone_size: -
j_call: TRBJ1-1
cdr3_nt: TGTGCCAGCAGCTTAGTGAACAGGAACACTGAAGCTTTCTTT
cdr3_aa: CASSLVNRNTEAFF

d_call: -
v_call: TRBV4-3
clone_size: -
j_call: TRBJ1-1
cdr3_nt: TGCGCCAGCAGCCAAGAGGGGGGCACTGAAGCTTTCTTT
cdr3_aa: CASSQEGGTEAFF

d_call: TRBD2
v_call: TRBV19
clone_size: -
j_call: TRBJ2-2
cdr3_nt: TGTGCCAGTAGTACCGCCGGGACTAGCGGGAGTGTAACCGGGGAGCTGTTTTTT
cdr3_aa: CASSTAGTSGSVTGELFF

d_call: -
v_call: TRBV18
clone_size: -
j_call: TRBJ1-6
cdr3_nt: TGTGCCAGCTCACCGGGACTGAGTAATTCACCCCTCCACTTT
cdr3_aa: CASSPGLSNSPLHF